Below are 9 T cell receptor beta chains sequenced from a single sample in a study of blood T cell repertoires in COVID-19. Some clones are missing from TCRdb's copy, which holds only in-frame ones; the method was immunoSEQ multiplex PCR. The profile shows more than 150,000 clones, roughly 84% of them singletons. Source material: PBMCs or T cells enriched from blood (not recorded which). All receptors derive from a woman aged 60-75 years who had recovered from COVID-19.

The chain employs TRBV2 and TRBJ1-2; 9 bases agree with TRBD1. The CDR3 covers 13 residues. The J segment lost 6 bases and the V segment lost 5 bases, leaving 4 bases of the junction unmatched. The germline CDR1 and CDR2 sequences are SNHLY and FYNNEI. CDR3 coding DNA: TGTGCCAGCAGTAGGGACAGGGAGAATGGCTACACCTTC. It yields the protein CASSRDRENGYTF.

The CDR3, as DNA: TGTGCTAGTGGTTTCCCCACGGGGAACGGCTACACCTTC. Translation: CASGFPTGNGYTF. This chain links TRBV12-5 with TRBJ1-2; unclear D gene. The CDR3 totals 13 residues. The V and J ends lost 3 bases and 8 bases respectively, with 13 bases between them. Per germline, CDR1 LGHNT and CDR2 FRNRAP. The full variable domain, in which reference TRBV12-5 and TRBJ1-2 provide the parts outside the CDR3, is DARVTQTPRHKVTEMGQEVTMRCQPILGHNTVFWYRQTMMQGLELLAYFRNRAPLDDSGMPKDRFSAEMPDATLATLKIQPSEPRDSAVYFCASGFPTGNGYTFGSGTRLTVV.

The chain joins TRBV23-1 to TRBJ2-1; D call uncertain. TRBV23-1 is given ORF status, its function remaining uncertain. This CDR3 has 13 residues. Trimming took 3 bases from V and 7 from J, leaving 10 bases between them. In nucleotides, the CDR3 is TGCGCCAGCAGTCATGACTTTGTGAATGAGCAGTTCTTC. Its translation: CASSHDFVNEQFF.

The chain couples TRBV12-3 or TRBV12-4 to TRBJ2-1, with D uncertain. V shed 6 bases and J shed 5 bases, with 11 bases lying between them. This CDR3 region has 13 residues. CDR3: CASRFNRDNEQFF. In DNA form, the CDR3 reads TGTGCCAGCAGATTCAACAGAGACAATGAGCAGTTCTTC.

This clone has just one count. The V and J genes are TRBV5-1 and TRBJ2-1; D is undetermined. Trimming removed 3 bases at V and 6 bases at J, with 13 bases between. This CDR3 comprises 14 residues. The V gene's germline CDR1 is SGHRS and CDR2 YFSETQ. Written as DNA, the CDR3 is TGCGCCAGCAGCTCCATGCGTGCCTTCAATGAGCAGTTCTTC. Protein: CASSSMRAFNEQFF.

This chain joins TRBV10-3 and TRBJ2-5; 9 positions match TRBD2. Germline assignment: CDR1 ENHRY and CDR2 SYGVKD. The CDR3 length is 15 residues. The V and J ends lost 3 bases and 1 base, in that order; junction bases with no gene match: 3. The CDR3 is CAISDGTSTQETQYF. Written as DNA, the CDR3 is TGTGCCATCAGTGACGGGACTAGCACCCAAGAGACCCAGTACTTC.

The genes are TRBV5-1 and TRBJ1-1, with 7 bases lining up with TRBD1. CDR3 size: 16 residues. Germline V gene data show CDR1 as SGHRS and CDR2 as YFSETQ. V was clipped by 2 bases and J by 1 base; unmatched bases: 8. The CDR3 DNA follows: TGCGCCAGCAGCTTAAGGGGACAGAGCCAGAACACTGAAGCTTTCTTT. It translates to CASSLRGQSQNTEAFF.

The rearrangement links TRBV18 to TRBJ2-1; TRBD1 matches at 9 bases. CDR1 and CDR2 from the germline V gene are KGHSH and LQKENI. This CDR3 is 15 amino acids long. The trim removed 4 bases at V and 4 bases at J, leaving 5 bases unmatched. The CDR3 DNA is TGTGCCAGCTCACTGACAGGGGGTCCTTACAATGAGCAGTTCTTC. Residues: CASSLTGGPYNEQFF.

The rearrangement links TRBV3-1 (or the pseudogene TRBV3-2) to TRBJ2-7; D might be TRBD1 (6 bases). Deletions cut 8 bases from V and 6 bases from J, with 23 bases between. The CDR3 totals 15 residues. CDR1 and CDR2 from the germline V gene are LGHDT and YNNKEL (reference sequence). The CDR3 sequence: CASGPAVMGAGEQYF. CDR3 bases: TGTGCCAGCGGTCCCGCAGTGATGGGGGCAGGCGAGCAGTACTTC.